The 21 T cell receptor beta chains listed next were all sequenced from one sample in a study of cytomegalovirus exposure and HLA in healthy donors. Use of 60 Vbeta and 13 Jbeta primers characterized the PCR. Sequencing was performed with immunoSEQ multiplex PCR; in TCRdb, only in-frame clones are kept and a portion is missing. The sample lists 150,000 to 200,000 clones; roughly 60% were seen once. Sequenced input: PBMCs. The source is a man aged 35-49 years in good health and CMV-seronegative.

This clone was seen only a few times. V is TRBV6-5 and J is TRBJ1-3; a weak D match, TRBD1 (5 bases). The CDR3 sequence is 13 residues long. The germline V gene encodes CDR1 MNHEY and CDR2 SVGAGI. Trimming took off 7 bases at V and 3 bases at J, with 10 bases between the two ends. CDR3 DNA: TGTGCCAGCAAGCCGACAGATGGAAACACCATATATTTT. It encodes CASKPTDGNTIYF.

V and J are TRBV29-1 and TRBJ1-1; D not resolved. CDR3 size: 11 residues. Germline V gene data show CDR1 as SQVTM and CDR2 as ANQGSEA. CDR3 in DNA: TGCCGTGCAAACATGAACACTGAAGCTTTCTTT. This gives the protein CRANMNTEAFF.

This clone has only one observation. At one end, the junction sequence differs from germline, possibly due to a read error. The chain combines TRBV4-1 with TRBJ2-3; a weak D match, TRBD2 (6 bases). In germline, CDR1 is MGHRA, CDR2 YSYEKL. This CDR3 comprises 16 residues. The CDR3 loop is CASSQDDGGATDTQYF. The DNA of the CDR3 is TGTGCCAGCAGCCAAGATGACGGGGGTGCTACAGATACGCAGTATTTT.

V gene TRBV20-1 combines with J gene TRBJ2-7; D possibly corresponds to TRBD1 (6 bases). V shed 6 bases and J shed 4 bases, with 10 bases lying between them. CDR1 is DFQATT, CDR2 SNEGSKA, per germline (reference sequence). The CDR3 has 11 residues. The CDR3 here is CSARQVYEQYF. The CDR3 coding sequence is TGCAGTGCCAGACAGGTGTACGAGCAGTACTTC.

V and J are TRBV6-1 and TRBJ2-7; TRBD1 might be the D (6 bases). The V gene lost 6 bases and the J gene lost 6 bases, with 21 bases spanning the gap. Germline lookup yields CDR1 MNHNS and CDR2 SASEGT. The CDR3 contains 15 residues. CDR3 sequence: CASRHLTGYYPEQYF. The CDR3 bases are TGTGCCAGCAGGCACCTCACAGGGTACTATCCCGAGCAGTACTTC.

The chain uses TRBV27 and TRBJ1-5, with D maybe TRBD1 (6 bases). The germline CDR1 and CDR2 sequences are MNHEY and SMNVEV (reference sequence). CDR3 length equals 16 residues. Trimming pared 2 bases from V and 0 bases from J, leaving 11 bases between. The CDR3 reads CASSLKAGVSNQPQHF. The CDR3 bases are TGTGCCAGCAGTTTAAAGGCAGGGGTTAGCAATCAGCCCCAGCATTTT.

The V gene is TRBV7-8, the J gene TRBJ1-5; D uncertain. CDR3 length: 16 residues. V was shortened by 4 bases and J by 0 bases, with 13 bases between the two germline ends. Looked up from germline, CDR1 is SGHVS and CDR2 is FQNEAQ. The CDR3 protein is CASSSRSDYSNQPQHF. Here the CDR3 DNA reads TGTGCCAGCAGCTCGCGGAGTGATTATAGCAATCAGCCCCAGCATTTT.

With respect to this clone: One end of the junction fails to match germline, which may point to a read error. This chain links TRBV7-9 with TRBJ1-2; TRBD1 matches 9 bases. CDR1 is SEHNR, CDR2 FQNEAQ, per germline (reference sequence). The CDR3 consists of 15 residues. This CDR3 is CSSSSAGTGPYGYTF. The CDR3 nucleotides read TGTTCCAGCAGCTCCGCCGGGACAGGGCCCTATGGCTACACCTTC.

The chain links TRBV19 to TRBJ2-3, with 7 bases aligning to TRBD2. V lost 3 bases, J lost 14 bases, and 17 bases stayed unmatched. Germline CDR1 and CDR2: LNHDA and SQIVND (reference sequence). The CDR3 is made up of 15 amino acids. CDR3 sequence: CASSIELGGAGPRYF. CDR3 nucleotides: TGTGCCAGTAGTATTGAATTAGGAGGAGCGGGACCTAGGTATTTT.

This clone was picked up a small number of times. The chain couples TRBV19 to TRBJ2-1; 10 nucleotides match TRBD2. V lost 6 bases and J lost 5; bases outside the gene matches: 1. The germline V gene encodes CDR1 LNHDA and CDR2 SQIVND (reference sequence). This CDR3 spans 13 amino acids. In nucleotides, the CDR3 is TGTGCCAGTAGGGGACTAGCGCACAATGAGCAGTTCTTC. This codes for CASRGLAHNEQFF.

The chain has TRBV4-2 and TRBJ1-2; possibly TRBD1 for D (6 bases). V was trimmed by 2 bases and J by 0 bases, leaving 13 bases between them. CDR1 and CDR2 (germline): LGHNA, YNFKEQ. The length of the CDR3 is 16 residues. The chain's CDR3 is CASSQPSGQPNYGYTF. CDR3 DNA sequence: TGTGCCAGCAGCCAACCATCAGGACAGCCTAACTATGGCTACACCTTC.

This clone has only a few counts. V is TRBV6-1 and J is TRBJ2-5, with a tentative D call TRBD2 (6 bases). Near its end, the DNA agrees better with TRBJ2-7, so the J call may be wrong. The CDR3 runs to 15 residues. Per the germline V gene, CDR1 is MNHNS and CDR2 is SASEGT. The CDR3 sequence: CASSTREDYSYEQYF. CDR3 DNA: TGTGCCAGCAGTACCAGGGAGGATTACTCCTACGAGCAGTACTTC.

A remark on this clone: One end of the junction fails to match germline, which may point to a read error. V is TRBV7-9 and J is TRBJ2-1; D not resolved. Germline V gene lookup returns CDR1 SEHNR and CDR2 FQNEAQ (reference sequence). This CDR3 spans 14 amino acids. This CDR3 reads CSSSDLVSYNEQFF. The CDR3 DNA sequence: TGTTCCAGCAGCGACTTGGTGTCCTACAATGAGCAGTTCTTC.

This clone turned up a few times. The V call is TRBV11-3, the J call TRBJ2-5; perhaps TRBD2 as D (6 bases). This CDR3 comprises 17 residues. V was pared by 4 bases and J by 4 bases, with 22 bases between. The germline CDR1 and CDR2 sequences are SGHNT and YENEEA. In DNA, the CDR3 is TGTGCCAGCAGCTCCGGAGGGACTGGGGCAACTGGAGAGACCCAGTACTTC. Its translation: CASSSGGTGATGETQYF.

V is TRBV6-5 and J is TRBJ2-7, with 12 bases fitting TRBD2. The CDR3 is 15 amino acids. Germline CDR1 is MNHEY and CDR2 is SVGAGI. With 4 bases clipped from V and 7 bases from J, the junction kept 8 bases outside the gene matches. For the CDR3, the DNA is TGTGCCAGCAGTTTCCTAGCGGGAGGGCCAAGGGAGCAGTACTTC. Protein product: CASSFLAGGPREQYF.

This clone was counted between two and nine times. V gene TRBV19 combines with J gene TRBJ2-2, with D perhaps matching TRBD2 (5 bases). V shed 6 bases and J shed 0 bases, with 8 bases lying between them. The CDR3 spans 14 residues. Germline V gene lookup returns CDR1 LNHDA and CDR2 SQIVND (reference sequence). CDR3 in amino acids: CASRWTANTGELFF. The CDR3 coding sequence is TGTGCCAGTAGGTGGACTGCGAACACCGGGGAGCTGTTTTTT.

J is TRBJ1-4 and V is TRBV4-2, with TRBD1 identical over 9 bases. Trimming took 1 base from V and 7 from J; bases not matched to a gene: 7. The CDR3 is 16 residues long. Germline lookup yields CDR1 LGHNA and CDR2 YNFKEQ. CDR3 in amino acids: CASSQVRQGEGEKLFF. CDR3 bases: TGTGCCAGCAGCCAAGTTCGACAGGGGGAGGGTGAAAAACTGTTTTTT.

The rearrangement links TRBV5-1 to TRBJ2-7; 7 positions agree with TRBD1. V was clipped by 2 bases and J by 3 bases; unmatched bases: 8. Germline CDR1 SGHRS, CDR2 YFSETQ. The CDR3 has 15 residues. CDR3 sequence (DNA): TGCGCCAGCAGCTTAACCGGGACAGACAGCTACGAGCAGTACTTC. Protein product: CASSLTGTDSYEQYF.

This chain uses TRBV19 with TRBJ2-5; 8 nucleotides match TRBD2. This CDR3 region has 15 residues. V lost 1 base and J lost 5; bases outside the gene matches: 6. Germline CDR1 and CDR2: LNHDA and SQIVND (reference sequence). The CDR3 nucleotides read TGTGCCAGTAGTATAGGCCTAGCGGGCGCGGAGACCCAGTACTTC. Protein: CASSIGLAGAETQYF.

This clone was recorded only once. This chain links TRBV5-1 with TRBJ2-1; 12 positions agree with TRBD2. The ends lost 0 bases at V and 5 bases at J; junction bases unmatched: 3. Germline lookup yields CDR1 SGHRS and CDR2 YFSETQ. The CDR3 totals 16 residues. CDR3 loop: CASSLASGRGNNEQFF. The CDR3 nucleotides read TGCGCCAGCAGCTTGGCTAGCGGGAGGGGAAACAATGAGCAGTTCTTC.

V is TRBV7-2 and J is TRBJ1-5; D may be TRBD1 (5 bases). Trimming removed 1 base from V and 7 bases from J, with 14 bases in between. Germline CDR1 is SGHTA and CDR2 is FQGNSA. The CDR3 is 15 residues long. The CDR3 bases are TGTGCCAGCAGCTTAGGGGACTCACTATCGCAGCCCCAGCATTTT. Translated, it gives CASSLGDSLSQPQHF.